The 10 T cell receptor beta chains below all came from one sample that was sequenced in a study of response to subunit inactivated influenza vaccine. One entry per CDR3 protein, called by TCRdb with MiXCR from the RT-PCR reads. The table has approximately 250,000 distinct CDR3 sequences, 12% seen once. The sample was non-naive T cells sorted from PBMCs, taken approximately 15 days before vaccination. The origin of the receptors is a man aged 45 to 65 who received an inactivated influenza vaccine.

This CDR3 is CASSYVNYGYTF. CDR3 nucleotide sequence: TGTGCCAGCAGTTACGTGAACTATGGCTACACCTTC. The J gene is TRBJ1-2, the V gene TRBV6-2 or TRBV6-3; D is unclear. Trimming removed 2 bases at V and 2 bases at J, with 3 bases between. The CDR3 loop spans 12 amino acids. From germline, CDR1 is MNHEY and CDR2 SVGEGT.

V usage is TRBV5-1 and J usage is TRBJ2-3; TRBD1 is a possible D gene (5 bases). This CDR3 has 14 amino acids. Germline CDR1 reads SGHRS; CDR2 reads YFSETQ. The ends were cut back, 9 bases at V and 0 bases at J, with 14 bases in the middle. CDR3 loop: CANSKGESTDTQYF. The CDR3 region has the DNA TGCGCCAATTCAAAAGGGGAAAGCACAGATACGCAGTATTTT.

The chain links TRBV10-3 to TRBJ1-2; 8 nucleotides match TRBD1. Per the germline V gene, CDR1 is ENHRY and CDR2 is SYGVKD. V lost 3 bases, J lost 2 bases, and 8 bases stayed unmatched. The CDR3 sequence is 16 residues long. This CDR3 is CAISESRGRVNYGYTF. The CDR3 DNA follows: TGTGCCATCAGTGAATCCAGGGGGCGCGTGAACTATGGCTACACCTTC.

The table lists this clonotype with a few counts. A much bigger clone sits one base away, suggesting this may be a read error. The chain combines TRBV10-3 with TRBJ2-6; 7 bases line up with TRBD1. Per the germline V gene, CDR1 is ENHRY and CDR2 is SYGVKD. The CDR3 runs to 17 residues. The trim removed 4 bases at V and 1 base at J, leaving 7 bases unmatched. The CDR3 loop reads CAISGRQGPSGANVLTF. The CDR3, as DNA: TGTGCCATCAGTGGGAGACAGGGACCATCTGGGGCCAACGTCCTGACTTTC.

This clonotype was seen at least ten times. The chain employs TRBV4-1 and TRBJ1-4, with 7 bases that match TRBD1. There are 16 residues in the CDR3. Germline CDR1 is MGHRA and CDR2 is YSYEKL. The V and J ends lost 0 bases and 0 bases, in that order; junction bases with no gene match: 1. CDR3 in DNA: TGCGCCAGCAGCCAAGATCAGGGGGCAACTAATGAAAAACTGTTTTTT. Its protein is CASSQDQGATNEKLFF.

This clonotype has a handful of counts. This chain links TRBV6-2 or TRBV6-3 with TRBJ2-7; 11 positions match TRBD1. The germline V gene encodes CDR1 MNHEY and CDR2 SVGEGT. Trimming at V came to 5 bases and at J to 3 bases, leaving 9 bases not matched to a gene. The CDR3 totals 16 residues. The CDR3 DNA sequence: TGTGCCAGCAGTCCACGAGGGACAGGGGGACTCTACGAGCAGTACTTC. Protein: CASSPRGTGGLYEQYF.

This sequence joins TRBV20-1 and TRBJ1-2; D is unclear. Trimming stripped 5 bases from V and 8 bases from J, with 15 bases between. The CDR3 runs to 12 residues. Germline CDR1 DFQATT, CDR2 SNEGSKA (reference sequence). The CDR3 spells CSAWTPRGGYTF. The CDR3 DNA sequence: TGCAGTGCTTGGACTCCACGCGGGGGCTACACCTTC.

This clonotype was seen many times. This chain uses TRBV20-1 with TRBJ2-5; 11 nucleotides match TRBD2. Germline V gives CDR1 DFQATT, CDR2 SNEGSKA (reference sequence). Unmatched junction bases numbered 6, after V lost 2 bases and J lost 4 bases. The CDR3 runs to 15 residues. In DNA form, the CDR3 reads TGCAGTGCTAGACCTAGCGGGAGGCCCGGAGAGACCCAGTACTTC. This translates into CSARPSGRPGETQYF.

This clonotype was seen a few times. The DNA of the CDR3 is TGCAGCGTGGACTCAACTGATGGCTACACCTTC. Protein: CSVDSTDGYTF. The chain employs TRBV29-1 and TRBJ1-2; D remains ambiguous. The CDR3 consists of 11 residues. The V gene lost 6 bases and the J gene lost 6 bases, with 11 bases spanning the gap. Germline CDR1 and CDR2: SQVTM and ANQGSEA.

In its sample, this clonotype was seen many times. This sequence joins TRBV5-1 and TRBJ2-3; D might be TRBD1 (6 bases). Germline V gene sequence: CDR1 SGHRS, CDR2 YFSETQ. Trimming cost V 4 bases and J 2 bases, with 14 bases left between them. This CDR3 has 15 residues. CDR3 region: CASSQQGIFTDTQYF. The CDR3 DNA is TGCGCCAGCAGCCAACAGGGCATATTCACAGATACGCAGTATTTT.